What follows are 11 T cell receptor beta chains derived from one specimen sequenced in a study of response to subunit inactivated influenza vaccine. In TCRdb, the RT-PCR reads were re-called with MiXCR into one record per CDR3 protein. The sample holds about 190,000 distinct CDR3 sequences, 14% seen once. The sequences come from CD8+ T cells sorted from PBMCs, collected roughly 5 days after vaccination. The receptors were gathered from a man aged 50-59 years who received an inactivated influenza vaccine.

The table lists this clonotype with a few counts. This chain connects TRBV27 to TRBJ1-5; D uncertain. Looked up from germline, CDR1 is MNHEY and CDR2 is SMNVEV (reference sequence). The CDR3 sequence is 14 residues long. V was trimmed by 2 bases and J by 2 bases, leaving 7 bases between them. CDR3: CASSLRMGNQPQHF. Here the CDR3 DNA reads TGTGCCAGCAGTTTAAGGATGGGCAATCAGCCCCAGCATTTT.

This clonotype was counted a few times. CDR3 bases: TGTGCCAGTAGTATCTTCGGGACTAGCGGCACAGATACGCAGTATTTT. Translating it yields CASSIFGTSGTDTQYF. This rearrangement joins TRBV19 to TRBJ2-3, with 10 bases fitting TRBD2. Per the germline V gene, CDR1 is LNHDA and CDR2 is SQIVND (reference sequence). This CDR3 spans 16 amino acids. The V gene end was trimmed by 3 bases and the J gene end by 1 base; junction bases not matched to a gene: 4.

The V and J genes are TRBV29-1 and TRBJ1-2; a weak D match, TRBD1 (5 bases). Germline CDR1 reads SQVTM; CDR2 reads ANQGSEA. The CDR3 consists of 14 residues. The V end was cut by 1 base, the J end by 4 bases, with 13 bases between. CDR3 sequence reads: CSVEATRVAYGYTF. CDR3 in DNA: TGCAGCGTTGAAGCTACCAGGGTGGCCTATGGCTACACCTTC.

This clonotype occurred a few times. The genes are TRBV5-1 and TRBJ2-7; TRBD2 matches 13 bases. Germline CDR1 and CDR2: SGHRS and YFSETQ. Unmatched junction bases numbered 10, after V lost 4 bases and J lost 0 bases. The CDR3 covers 18 residues. The CDR3 is CASSTGLAGSSPSYEQYF. The CDR3 nucleotides read TGCGCCAGCAGCACGGGACTAGCGGGGTCTTCCCCCTCCTACGAGCAGTACTTC.

The chain has TRBV27 and TRBJ2-7; maybe TRBD1 (5 bases). The V gene lost 6 bases and the J gene lost 3 bases, with 12 bases spanning the gap. The CDR3 loop spans 13 amino acids. CDR1 MNHEY and CDR2 SMNVEV come from the germline V gene (reference sequence). The DNA of the CDR3 is TGTGCCAGCAGGCAGGGTCCCGGCTACGAGCAGTACTTC. Translating gives CASRQGPGYEQYF.

This clonotype was detected a few times. The chain joins TRBV7-9 to TRBJ2-3, with D tentatively TRBD1 or TRBD2 (5 bases each). Per the germline V gene, CDR1 is SEHNR and CDR2 is FQNEAQ (reference sequence). The CDR3 is 15 residues long. V dropped 3 bases and J dropped 0 bases, with 10 bases sitting between them. In DNA, the CDR3 is TGTGCCAGCAGCTTCTCTGGGGGAAGCACAGATACGCAGTATTTT. Translated, it gives CASSFSGGSTDTQYF.

V gene TRBV2 combines with J gene TRBJ2-7; 11 bases are shared with TRBD2. V shed 8 bases, J shed 3 bases, and the junction held 3 bases outside the gene matches. The CDR3 loop spans 13 amino acids. CDR1 and CDR2 from the germline V gene are SNHLY and FYNNEI. The chain's CDR3 is CASLAGGFYEQYF. CDR3 coding DNA: TGTGCCAGCCTAGCGGGGGGCTTCTACGAGCAGTACTTC.

V and J are TRBV20-1 and TRBJ2-7; no reliable D call. From germline, CDR1 is DFQATT and CDR2 SNEGSKA (reference sequence). This CDR3 is built from 14 residues. Trimming took off 1 base at V and 3 bases at J, with 13 bases between the two ends. This CDR3 reads CSARGQSQIYEQYF. In DNA form, the CDR3 reads TGCAGTGCTAGAGGCCAGTCTCAAATCTACGAGCAGTACTTC.

This clonotype was counted between two and nine times. This chain links TRBV4-3 with TRBJ2-1; a weak D match, TRBD2 (6 bases). Germline V gives CDR1 LGHNA, CDR2 YSLEER. V was shortened by 1 base and J by 5 bases, with 24 bases between the two germline ends. The CDR3 is made up of 19 amino acids. In nucleotides, the CDR3 is TGCGCCAGCAGCCAAGTTTGGGGCATAGGCCCTACTAGCCACAATGAGCAGTTCTTC. This codes for CASSQVWGIGPTSHNEQFF.

V gene TRBV13 combines with J gene TRBJ2-7; D perhaps matches TRBD2 (5 bases). V was cut by 5 bases and J by 3 bases, with 11 bases left in between. The CDR3 contains 13 residues. Germline-derived CDR1 and CDR2 are PRHDT and FYEKMQ (reference sequence). The CDR3 here is CASSPGRGYEQYF. CDR3 coding DNA: TGTGCCAGCAGCCCCGGCCGGGGCTACGAGCAGTACTTC.

This clonotype was seen only a few times. CDR3 coding DNA: TGTGCCAGCAGCTTGGGGGGGACATTTTTAGCCAAAAACATTCAGTACTTC. Protein: CASSLGGTFLAKNIQYF. The chain employs TRBV5-5 and TRBJ2-4, with D possibly matching TRBD1 (6 bases). CDR1 and CDR2 from the germline V gene are SGHKS and YYEKEE (reference sequence). V lost 0 bases and J lost 0, with 13 bases in between. The CDR3 is 17 amino acids.